These 18 T cell receptor beta chains share one sample of origin, sequenced in a study of T-cell reconstitution after alpha-beta-depleted transplantation in children (dated by TCRdb to about 2016). The label giving this sample's treatment or condition can be read as: allogeneic hematopoietic cell transplantation with graft depleted of TCRalphabeta T cells and CD19 B cells. Libraries were made using PCR. The instrument was an Illumina HiSeq 2500. TCR library preparation used molecular barcoding, with unique molecular identifiers applied to normalize quantification of the TCRbeta repertoire. TCRdb itself trimmed the public reads at Q25 with fastp, ran MiXCR and retained productive beta chains. Duplicate CDR3 protein sequences are folded into a single record with the most common DNA and genes. This sample gives about 470,000 distinct CDR3 sequences in total; around two fifths of them show up just once. The biggest ten clones account for under 35% of the sample.

The sample was PBMCs, taken before TCRalphabeta/CD19-depleted stem cell transplant. Receptors were obtained from a girl aged 2 to 10 with aplastic anemia, due to receive a stem cell transplant.

The genes are TRBV9 and TRBJ2-1; D may be TRBD2 (6 bases). CDR3 length: 14 amino acids. Trimming pared 0 bases from V and 5 bases from J, leaving 9 bases between. Germline assignment: CDR1 SGDLS and CDR2 YYNGEE. The CDR3 loop is CASSVVAEHNEQFF. For the CDR3, the DNA is TGTGCCAGCAGCGTAGTAGCGGAGCACAATGAGCAGTTCTTC.

This clonotype came up a few times. The chain has TRBV29-1 and TRBJ1-1; D is uncertain. CDR3 length: 11 residues. Per germline, CDR1 SQVTM and CDR2 ANQGSEA. V was pared by 7 bases and J by 5 bases, with 11 bases between. The DNA for the CDR3 is TGCAGCGCATCTAAGTCGACTGAAGCTTTCTTT. Amino acid sequence: CSASKSTEAFF. The whole variable domain, remainder taken from reference TRBV29-1 and TRBJ1-1, is SAVISQKPSRDICQRGTSLTIQCQVDSQVTMMFWYRQQPGQSLTLIATANQGSEATYESGFVIDKFPISRPNLTFSTLTVSNMSPEDSSIYLCSASKSTEAFFGQGTRLTVV.

The chain carries TRBV20-1 and TRBJ1-1; D possibly corresponds to TRBD1 (5 bases). CDR1 and CDR2 (germline): DFQATT, SNEGSKA (reference sequence). The CDR3 totals 13 residues. The CDR3 coding sequence is TGCAGCCTCTCCGGGGGGGTGGGCACTGAAGCTTTCTTT. Translation: CSLSGGVGTEAFF.

The CDR3 DNA is TGTGCCAGCTCGCCAGAGGGAGATACGCAGTATTTT. This gives the protein CASSPEGDTQYF. The chain carries TRBV18 and TRBJ2-3; possible D gene TRBD2, 5 bases. In germline, CDR1 is KGHSH, CDR2 LQKENI. The V and J ends lost 6 bases and 5 bases respectively, with 9 bases between them. The CDR3 has 12 amino acids.

The table lists this clonotype with many counts. This chain links TRBV20-1 with TRBJ2-1; no definite D call. The germline V gene encodes CDR1 DFQATT and CDR2 SNEGSKA (reference sequence). V dropped 1 base and J dropped 1 base, with 11 bases sitting between them. The CDR3 covers 15 residues. CDR3: CSARAQVDSYNEQFF. DNA of the CDR3: TGCAGTGCTAGAGCTCAGGTGGATTCCTACAATGAGCAGTTCTTC.

This clonotype was recorded many times. This rearrangement joins TRBV6-1 to TRBJ2-7, with TRBD2 matching over 9 bases. This CDR3 spans 14 amino acids. The V and J ends lost 6 bases and 5 bases, in that order; junction bases with no gene match: 8. The germline CDR1 and CDR2 sequences are MNHNS and SASEGT. The CDR3 loop is CASSLSGSVHEQYF. CDR3 bases: TGTGCCAGCAGCCTTAGCGGGAGTGTCCACGAGCAGTACTTC.

This chain connects TRBV20-1 to TRBJ2-3; no firm D call. The CDR3 covers 15 residues. Trimming took 0 bases from V and 3 from J, leaving 13 bases between them. From germline, CDR1 is DFQATT and CDR2 SNEGSKA (reference sequence). The CDR3 nucleotides read TGCAGTGCTAGAGATTTGGCGGCAACTACAGATACGCAGTATTTT. It codes for CSARDLAATTDTQYF.

This clonotype was recorded many times. This chain connects TRBV7-2 to TRBJ2-7; 10 nucleotides agree with TRBD2. The CDR3 is made up of 17 amino acids. Trimming at V came to 1 base and at J to 5 bases, leaving 11 bases not matched to a gene. Per the germline V gene, CDR1 is SGHTA and CDR2 is FQGNSA. Here the CDR3 reads CASSLVASGSPFHEQYF. CDR3 DNA sequence: TGTGCCAGCAGCTTAGTGGCTAGCGGGAGCCCCTTCCACGAGCAGTACTTC. Supplemented by reference TRBV7-2 and TRBJ2-7, the full variable domain reads GAGVSQSPSNKVTEKGKDVELRCDPISGHTALYWYRQSLGQGLEFLIYFQGNSAPDKSGLPSDRFSAERTGGSVSTLTIQRTQQEDSAVYLCASSLVASGSPFHEQYFGPGTRLTVT.

This clonotype came up many times. This chain uses TRBV29-1 with TRBJ1-1; 8 bases align to TRBD1. Per germline, CDR1 SQVTM and CDR2 ANQGSEA. With 5 bases clipped from V and 6 bases from J, the junction kept 8 bases outside the gene matches. The CDR3 totals 13 residues. CDR3 nucleotides: TGCAGCGTTACGAACAGGGGGTTTTCTGAAGCTTTCTTT. Its protein is CSVTNRGFSEAFF.

The V gene is TRBV7-9, the J gene TRBJ1-1; the match to TRBD1 covers 9 bases. The CDR3 covers 14 residues. In germline, CDR1 is SEHNR, CDR2 FQNEAQ (reference sequence). V lost 4 bases and J lost 5; bases outside the gene matches: 5. The CDR3 reads CASSYGTGLTEAFF. The CDR3 nucleotides read TGTGCCAGCAGCTATGGGACAGGGCTAACTGAAGCTTTCTTT.

This clonotype was detected a few times. Here the CDR3 DNA reads TGCAGTGCTGATACAGGGAACTACAATGAGCAGTTCTTC. Amino acids: CSADTGNYNEQFF. J is TRBJ2-1 and V is TRBV20-1; D is possibly TRBD1 (6 bases). From germline, CDR1 is DFQATT and CDR2 SNEGSKA (reference sequence). The germline V and J ends were trimmed by 5 bases and 3 bases, with 11 bases remaining between them. The CDR3 loop spans 13 amino acids.

A few counts support this clonotype. The rearrangement joins TRBV29-1 to TRBJ1-1, with D unresolved. Trimming took 4 bases from V and 2 from J, leaving 5 bases between them. The CDR3 has 11 amino acids. Germline loops: CDR1 SQVTM, CDR2 ANQGSEA. In nucleotides, the CDR3 is TGCAGCGTTGTGAGAAACACTGAAGCTTTCTTT. It codes for CSVVRNTEAFF.

J is TRBJ2-1 and V is TRBV6-6, with D perhaps given as TRBD1 or TRBD2 (6 bases each). Deletions cut 2 bases from V and 9 bases from J, with 11 bases between. This CDR3 has 13 amino acids. Looked up from germline, CDR1 is MNHNY and CDR2 is SVGAGI (reference sequence). The CDR3 DNA is TGTGCCAGCAGTTACGAAAGGGGGGTTGAGCAGTTCTTC. This translates into CASSYERGVEQFF.

The V gene is TRBV20-1, the J gene TRBJ2-5, with 15 bases aligning to TRBD2. Per the germline V gene, CDR1 is DFQATT and CDR2 is SNEGSKA (reference sequence). This CDR3 region has 17 residues. The junction had 9 bases not matched to a gene; V was cut back by 5 bases and J by 2 bases. The DNA for the CDR3 is TGCAGTGCTCCCGGACTAGCGGGGGGGCCGGGACAAGAGACCCAGTACTTC. This codes for CSAPGLAGGPGQETQYF.

This chain joins TRBV19 and TRBJ2-3, with no clear D. The V gene's germline CDR1 is LNHDA and CDR2 SQIVND (reference sequence). Trimming took off 6 bases at V and 6 bases at J, with 10 bases between the two ends. The CDR3 consists of 12 residues. CDR3 in DNA: TGTGCCAGTAGGGCAGTCGCGGATACGCAGTATTTT. This gives the protein CASRAVADTQYF.

The gene calls are TRBV5-1 and TRBJ2-1, with D unresolved. CDR1 and CDR2 from the germline V gene are SGHRS and YFSETQ. This CDR3 comprises 15 residues. V dropped 3 bases and J dropped 9 bases, with 19 bases sitting between them. The CDR3 loop reads CASSSNVGIVGEQFF. The CDR3 region has the DNA TGCGCCAGCAGCTCTAACGTGGGGATCGTCGGTGAGCAGTTCTTC.

The rearrangement links TRBV4-1 to TRBJ2-3; 8 bases match TRBD2. This CDR3 is built from 15 residues. V was clipped by 4 bases and J by 2 bases; unmatched bases: 5. CDR1 is MGHRA and CDR2 is YSYEKL in the germline V gene. The CDR3, as DNA: TGCGCCAGCAGCCCGCGGGGGGTTCCCACAGATACGCAGTATTTT. As protein: CASSPRGVPTDTQYF.

In its sample, this clonotype was seen many times. The chain is built from TRBV2 and TRBJ2-5; D might be TRBD1 (7 bases). Trimming took off 6 bases at V and 5 bases at J, with 13 bases between the two ends. The germline gives CDR1 SNHLY, CDR2 FYNNEI. There are 13 residues in the CDR3. This CDR3 is CASSRGTLETQYF. The CDR3 nucleotides are TGTGCCAGCAGCAGGGGGACTTTGGAGACCCAGTACTTC.